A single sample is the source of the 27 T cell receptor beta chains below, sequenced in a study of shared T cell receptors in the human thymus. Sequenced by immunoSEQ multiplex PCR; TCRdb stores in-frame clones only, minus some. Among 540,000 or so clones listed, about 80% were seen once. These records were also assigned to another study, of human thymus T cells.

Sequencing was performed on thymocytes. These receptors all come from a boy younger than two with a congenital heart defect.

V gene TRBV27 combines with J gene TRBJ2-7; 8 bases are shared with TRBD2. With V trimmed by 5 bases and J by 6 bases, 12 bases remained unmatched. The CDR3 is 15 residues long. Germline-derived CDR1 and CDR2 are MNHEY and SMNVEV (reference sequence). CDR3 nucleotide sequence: TGTGCCAGCAGTCCGCCGGGACTAGACCCCGCCGAGCAGTACTTC. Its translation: CASSPPGLDPAEQYF.

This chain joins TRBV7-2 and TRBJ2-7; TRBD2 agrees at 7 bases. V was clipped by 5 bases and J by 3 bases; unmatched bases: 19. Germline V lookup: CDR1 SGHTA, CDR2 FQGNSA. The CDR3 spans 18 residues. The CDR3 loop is CASSPIPAGVGEGYEQYF. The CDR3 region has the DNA TGTGCCAGCAGCCCGATCCCCGCGGGGGTGGGAGAGGGCTACGAGCAGTACTTC.

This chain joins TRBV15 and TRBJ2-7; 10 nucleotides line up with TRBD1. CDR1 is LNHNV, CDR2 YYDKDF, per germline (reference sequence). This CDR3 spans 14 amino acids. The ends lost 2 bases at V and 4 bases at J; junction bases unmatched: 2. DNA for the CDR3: TGTGCCACCAGCAGATCGGACAGGGGGTACGAGCAGTACTTC. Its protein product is CATSRSDRGYEQYF.

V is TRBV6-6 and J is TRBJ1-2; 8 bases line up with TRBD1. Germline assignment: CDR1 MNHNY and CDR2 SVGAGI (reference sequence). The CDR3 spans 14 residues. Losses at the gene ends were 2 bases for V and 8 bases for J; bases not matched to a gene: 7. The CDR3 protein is CASSYGQGISGYTF. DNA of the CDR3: TGTGCCAGCAGTTACGGACAGGGCATTAGCGGCTACACCTTC.

The CDR3, as DNA: TGTGCCAGCAGTGCCCCGGACAGTCTGAACACTGAAGCTTTCTTT. This sequence encodes CASSAPDSLNTEAFF. V usage is TRBV25-1 and J usage is TRBJ1-1; a weak D match, TRBD1 (6 bases). The germline V gene encodes CDR1 MGHDK and CDR2 SYGVNS. The CDR3 length is 15 residues. V lost 4 bases and J lost 0, with 12 bases in between.

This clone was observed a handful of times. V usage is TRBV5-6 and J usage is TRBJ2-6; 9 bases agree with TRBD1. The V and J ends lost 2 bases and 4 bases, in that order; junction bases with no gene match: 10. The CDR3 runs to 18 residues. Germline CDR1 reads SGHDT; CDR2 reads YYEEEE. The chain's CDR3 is CASSFLDRGLWGANVLTF. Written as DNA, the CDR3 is TGTGCCAGCAGCTTTTTGGACAGGGGCCTTTGGGGGGCCAACGTCCTGACTTTC.

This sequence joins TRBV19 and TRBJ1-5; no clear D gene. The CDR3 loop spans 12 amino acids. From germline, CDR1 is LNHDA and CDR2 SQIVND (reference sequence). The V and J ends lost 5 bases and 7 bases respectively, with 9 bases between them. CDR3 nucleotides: TGTGCCAGTAGTGAGGGTAGACAGCCCCAGCATTTT. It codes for CASSEGRQPQHF.

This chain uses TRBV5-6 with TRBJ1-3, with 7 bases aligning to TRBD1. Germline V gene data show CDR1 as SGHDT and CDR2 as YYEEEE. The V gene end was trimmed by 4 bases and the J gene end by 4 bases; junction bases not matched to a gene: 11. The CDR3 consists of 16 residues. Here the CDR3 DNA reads TGTGCCAGCAGCCCTGGACAGGCCCCTCGAGGAAACACCATATATTTT. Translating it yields CASSPGQAPRGNTIYF.

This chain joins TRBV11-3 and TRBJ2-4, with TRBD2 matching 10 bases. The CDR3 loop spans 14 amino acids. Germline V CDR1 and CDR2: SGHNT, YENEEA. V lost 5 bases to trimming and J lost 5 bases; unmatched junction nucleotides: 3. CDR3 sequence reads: CASSSGRGQNIQYF. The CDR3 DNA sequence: TGTGCCAGCAGCAGCGGGAGGGGCCAAAACATTCAGTACTTC.

The CDR3 bases are TGCGCCAGCAGCCTCGGGACAGCAATACCCGGGACCCAGTACTTC. Encoded protein: CASSLGTAIPGTQYF. This rearrangement joins TRBV5-1 to TRBJ2-5; 7 bases align to TRBD1. Germline CDR1 and CDR2: SGHRS and YFSETQ. CDR3 length: 15 residues. V shed 4 bases and J 7 bases; nucleotides not matched to a gene: 13.

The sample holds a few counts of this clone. The CDR3: CATSRGGRQDSSYEQYF. CDR3 in DNA: TGTGCCACCAGCAGAGGGGGTCGACAGGACTCCTCCTACGAGCAGTACTTC. The rearrangement joins TRBV15 to TRBJ2-7; TRBD1 is a possible D gene (6 bases). Germline assignment: CDR1 LNHNV and CDR2 YYDKDF (reference sequence). The CDR3 length is 17 residues. V was clipped by 1 base and J by 0 bases, with 16 bases between them.

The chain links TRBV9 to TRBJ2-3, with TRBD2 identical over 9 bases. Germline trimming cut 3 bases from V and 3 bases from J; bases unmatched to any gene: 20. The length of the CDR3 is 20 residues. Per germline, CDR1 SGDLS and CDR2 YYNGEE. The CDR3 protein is CASSALGPTSGSRWTDTQYF. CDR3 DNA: TGTGCCAGCAGCGCCCTGGGCCCAACTAGCGGGTCGAGGTGGACAGATACGCAGTATTTT.

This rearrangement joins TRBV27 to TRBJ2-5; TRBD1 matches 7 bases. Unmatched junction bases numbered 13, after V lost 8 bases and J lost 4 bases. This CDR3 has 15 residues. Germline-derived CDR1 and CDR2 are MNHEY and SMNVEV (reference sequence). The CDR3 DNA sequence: TGTGCCAGCGGCAGACAGGGCCCACTTCCAGAGACCCAGTACTTC. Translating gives CASGRQGPLPETQYF.

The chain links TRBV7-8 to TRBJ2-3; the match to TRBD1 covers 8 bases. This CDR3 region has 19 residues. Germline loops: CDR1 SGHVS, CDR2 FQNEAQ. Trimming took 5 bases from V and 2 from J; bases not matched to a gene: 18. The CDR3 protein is CASSPPRSGGGRNTDTQYF. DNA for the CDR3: TGTGCCAGCAGCCCCCCCCGATCAGGGGGCGGACGGAACACAGATACGCAGTATTTT.

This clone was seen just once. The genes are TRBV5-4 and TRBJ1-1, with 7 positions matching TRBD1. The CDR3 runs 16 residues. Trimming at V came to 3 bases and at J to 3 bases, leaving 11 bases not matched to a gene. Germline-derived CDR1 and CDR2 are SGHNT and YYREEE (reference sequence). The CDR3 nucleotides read TGTGCCAGCAGCTGGCAAACCGGGACAGATTACACTGAAGCTTTCTTT. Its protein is CASSWQTGTDYTEAFF.

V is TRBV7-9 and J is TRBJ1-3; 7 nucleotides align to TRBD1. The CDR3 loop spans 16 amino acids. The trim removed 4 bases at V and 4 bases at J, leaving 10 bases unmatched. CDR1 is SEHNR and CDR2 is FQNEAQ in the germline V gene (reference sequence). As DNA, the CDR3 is TGTGCCAGCAGCTCCCTCTCGGACAGGCGAGGAAACACCATATATTTT. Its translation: CASSSLSDRRGNTIYF.

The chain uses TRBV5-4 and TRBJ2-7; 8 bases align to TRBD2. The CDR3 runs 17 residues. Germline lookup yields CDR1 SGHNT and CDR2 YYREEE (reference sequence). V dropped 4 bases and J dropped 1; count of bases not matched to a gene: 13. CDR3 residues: CASSRLPLAASSYEQYF. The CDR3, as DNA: TGTGCCAGCAGCCGCCTCCCACTAGCGGCAAGTTCCTACGAGCAGTACTTC.

The CDR3: CASSSFRQGVGGYTF. DNA of the CDR3: TGTGCCAGCAGTTCATTCCGACAGGGGGTAGGAGGCTACACCTTC. The chain carries TRBV25-1 and TRBJ1-2, with 9 bases aligning to TRBD1. Germline V lookup: CDR1 MGHDK, CDR2 SYGVNS. This CDR3 is built from 15 residues. The trim removed 5 bases at V and 8 bases at J, leaving 12 bases unmatched.

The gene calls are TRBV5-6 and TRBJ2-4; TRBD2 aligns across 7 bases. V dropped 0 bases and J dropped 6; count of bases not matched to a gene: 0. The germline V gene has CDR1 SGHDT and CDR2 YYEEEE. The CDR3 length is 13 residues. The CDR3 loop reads CASSLGGGNIQYF. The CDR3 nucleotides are TGTGCCAGCAGCTTGGGGGGGGGAAACATTCAGTACTTC.

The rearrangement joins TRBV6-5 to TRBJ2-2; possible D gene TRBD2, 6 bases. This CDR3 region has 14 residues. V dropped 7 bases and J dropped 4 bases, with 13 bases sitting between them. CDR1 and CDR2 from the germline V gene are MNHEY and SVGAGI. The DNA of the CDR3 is TGTGCCAGCACCTGGGGGACTTCCACCGGGGAGCTGTTTTTT. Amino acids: CASTWGTSTGELFF.

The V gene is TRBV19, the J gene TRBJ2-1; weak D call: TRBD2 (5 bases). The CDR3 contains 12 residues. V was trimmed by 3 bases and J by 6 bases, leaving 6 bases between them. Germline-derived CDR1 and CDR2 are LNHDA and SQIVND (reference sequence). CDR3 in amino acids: CASSIRGNEQFF. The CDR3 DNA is TGTGCCAGTAGTATCCGGGGCAATGAGCAGTTCTTC.

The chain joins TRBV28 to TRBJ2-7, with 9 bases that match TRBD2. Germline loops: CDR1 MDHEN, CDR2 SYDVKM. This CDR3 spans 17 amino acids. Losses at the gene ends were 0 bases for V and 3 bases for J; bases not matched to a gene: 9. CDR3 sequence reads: CASSLCQAGGKDYEQYF. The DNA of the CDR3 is TGTGCCAGCAGTTTATGCCAGGCGGGAGGGAAGGACTACGAGCAGTACTTC.

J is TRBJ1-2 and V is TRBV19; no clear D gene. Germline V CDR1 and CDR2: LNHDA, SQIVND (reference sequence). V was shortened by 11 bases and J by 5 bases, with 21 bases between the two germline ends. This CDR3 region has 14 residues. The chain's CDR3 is CASRTLQNYYGYTF. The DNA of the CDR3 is TGTGCCTCCCGGACTTTACAGAACTATTATGGCTACACCTTC.

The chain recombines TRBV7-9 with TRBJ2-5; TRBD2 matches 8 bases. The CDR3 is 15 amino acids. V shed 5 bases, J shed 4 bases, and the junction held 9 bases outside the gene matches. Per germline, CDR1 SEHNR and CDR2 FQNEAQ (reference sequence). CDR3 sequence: CASSPGTSIGETQYF. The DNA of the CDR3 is TGTGCCAGCAGCCCCGGGACTAGTATTGGAGAGACCCAGTACTTC. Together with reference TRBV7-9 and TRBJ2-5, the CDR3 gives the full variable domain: DTGVSQNPRHKITKRGQNVTFRCDPISEHNRLYWYRQTLGQGPEFLTYFQNEAQLEKSRLLSDRFSAERPKGSFSTLEIQRTEQGDSAMYLCASSPGTSIGETQYFGPGTRLLVL.

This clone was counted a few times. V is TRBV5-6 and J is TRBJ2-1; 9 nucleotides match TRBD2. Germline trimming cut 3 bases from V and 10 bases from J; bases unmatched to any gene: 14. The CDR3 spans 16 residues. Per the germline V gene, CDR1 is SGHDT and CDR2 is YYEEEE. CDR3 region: CASSSGGTSPLKEQFF. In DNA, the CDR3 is TGTGCCAGCAGCTCCGGAGGGACTAGCCCTCTCAAAGAGCAGTTCTTC.

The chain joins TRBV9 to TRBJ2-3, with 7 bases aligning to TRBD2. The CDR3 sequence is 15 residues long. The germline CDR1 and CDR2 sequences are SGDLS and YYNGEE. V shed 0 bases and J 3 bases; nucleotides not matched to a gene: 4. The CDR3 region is CASSVGGGRTDTQYF. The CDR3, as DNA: TGTGCCAGCAGCGTAGGGGGCGGGAGAACAGATACGCAGTATTTT.

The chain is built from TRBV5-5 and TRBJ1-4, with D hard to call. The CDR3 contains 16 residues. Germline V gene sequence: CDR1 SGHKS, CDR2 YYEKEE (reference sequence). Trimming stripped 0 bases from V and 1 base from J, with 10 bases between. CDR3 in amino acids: CASSLGRVGTNEKLFF. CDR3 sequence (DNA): TGTGCCAGCAGCTTGGGTCGAGTCGGAACTAATGAAAAACTGTTTTTT. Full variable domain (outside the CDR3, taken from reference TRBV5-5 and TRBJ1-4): DAGVTQSPTHLIKTRGQQVTLRCSPISGHKSVSWYQQVLGQGPQFIFQYYEKEERGRGNFPDRFSARQFPNYSSELNVNALLLGDSALYLCASSLGRVGTNEKLFFGSGTQLSVL.